Here is one T cell receptor beta chain with its context. As yet, its antigen is unknown. Other nucleotide sequences from this sample produce the same CDR3. These data originate in a study of Ad26.COV2.S vaccination and SARS-CoV-2 variants. Overall study findings and caveats: Relative to placebo recipients, vaccine recipients exhibited elevated spike-specific TCR breadth.

Assay used: immunoSEQ multiplex PCR; TCRdb lists only in-frame clones, some missing. The repertoire consists of some 190,000 clones, with roughly 87% occurring once and the leading ten covering 5.5% to 6%. CDR3 length equals 12 residues. Trimming stripped 6 bases from V and 6 bases from J, with 10 bases between. CDR1 and CDR2 from the germline V gene are MNHEY and SMNVEV (reference sequence). The TCR was taken from a human donor who had recovered from COVID-19. The specimen comprised peripheral blood, sampled after recovery from COVID-19. The rearrangement uses TRBV27 and TRBJ2-3, with D perhaps matching TRBD1 (6 bases). The CDR3 DNA reads as TGTGCCAGCAGCTTGAGGGGGGATACGCAGTATTTT. It encodes CASSLRGDTQYF.